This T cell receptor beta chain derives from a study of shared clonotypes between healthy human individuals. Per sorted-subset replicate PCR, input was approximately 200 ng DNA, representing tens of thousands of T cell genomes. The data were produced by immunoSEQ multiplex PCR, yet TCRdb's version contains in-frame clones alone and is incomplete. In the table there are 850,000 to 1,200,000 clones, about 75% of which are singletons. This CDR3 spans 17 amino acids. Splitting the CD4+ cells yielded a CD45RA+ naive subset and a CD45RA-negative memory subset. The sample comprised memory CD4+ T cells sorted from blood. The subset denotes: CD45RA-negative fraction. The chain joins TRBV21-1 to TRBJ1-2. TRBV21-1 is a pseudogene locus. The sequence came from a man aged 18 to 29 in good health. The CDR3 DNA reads TGTGCCAGCAGCAAAGACCCCACAGCAGGTAGGGCCTATGGCTACACCTTC. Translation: CASSKDPTAGRAYGYTF.